The T cell receptor (beta chain) under discussion was sequenced for a study of blood T cell repertoires in COVID-19. The overall study: Both acute and convalescent COVID-19 samples were obtained from the United States, Italy and Spain. Sources were T cells, B-cell-depleted T cells, or PBMCs; the material itself was cDNA or gDNA.

Per the original methods: Reference gene primer amplification in the assay estimated nucleated cell counts. Libraries were prepared by immunoSEQ multiplex PCR; TCRdb keeps only in-frame clonotypes and omits some of them. V and J calls and clone size are copied from that table; D and trimming were computed from the DNA. This sample carries hundreds of thousands of clones, about 87% of them seen once, and the ten largest clones take under 0.3%. Germline CDR1 LGHNA, CDR2 YNFKEQ. Trimming removed 2 bases from V and 5 bases from J; junction bases left unmatched: 11. The CDR3 covers 17 residues. The clonotype comes from a woman younger than 35 with acute or convalescent COVID-19. This sequence joins TRBV4-2 and TRBJ2-1; the match to TRBD2 covers 8 bases. The sequenced sample was peripheral blood. CDR3 residues: CASSQNRGGYQDNEQFF. Written as DNA, the CDR3 is TGTGCCAGCAGCCAAAACCGGGGGGGGTACCAGGACAATGAGCAGTTCTTC.